Following are 31 T cell receptor beta chains from one sample sequenced in a study of blood T cell repertoires in COVID-19. Assay used: immunoSEQ multiplex PCR; TCRdb lists only in-frame clones, some missing. The sample shows 100,000 to 150,000 clones, around 89% of them seen only once. The sample was peripheral blood. All receptors derive from a man aged 55 to 70 with COVID-19, enrolled during active disease.

The chain links TRBV10-3 to TRBJ1-1, with 9 nucleotides matching TRBD1. V lost 3 bases and J lost 7; bases outside the gene matches: 3. Per the germline V gene, CDR1 is ENHRY and CDR2 is SYGVKD. CDR3 size: 13 residues. The CDR3 DNA follows: TGTGCCATCAGTGACCGGACAGGGGTTGAAGCTTTCTTT. This codes for CAISDRTGVEAFF.

The J gene is TRBJ2-1, the V gene TRBV27, with a tentative D call TRBD2 (6 bases). V lost 5 bases and J lost 3, with 17 bases in between. The CDR3 runs 16 residues. Germline V lookup: CDR1 MNHEY, CDR2 SMNVEV (reference sequence). This CDR3 is CASSPEGSLDYNEQFF. As DNA, the CDR3 is TGTGCCAGCAGTCCGGAGGGGTCCCTCGACTACAATGAGCAGTTCTTC.

The chain links TRBV20-1 to TRBJ2-7; D possibly corresponds to TRBD1 (6 bases). The CDR3 runs 11 residues. Between the trimmed V and J ends, which lost 6 bases and 7 bases, there was a span of 13 bases. CDR1 and CDR2 (germline): DFQATT, SNEGSKA (reference sequence). CDR3 region: CSAILGAEQYF. In nucleotides, the CDR3 is TGCAGTGCAATCCTGGGGGCTGAGCAGTACTTC.

The CDR3 DNA reads TGTGCCAGCAGCAAAGCGGTCGACAGGGGGAATTACGAGCAGTACTTC. Protein: CASSKAVDRGNYEQYF. The chain combines TRBV21-1 with TRBJ2-7; the listed D gene, TRBD1, was not tested against the DNA. TRBV21-1 is recorded as a pseudogene. The length of the CDR3 is 16 residues.

CDR3 nucleotides: TGTGCCAGCAGTCCGACAGGGGCCGTCTATGGCTACACCTTC. This encodes CASSPTGAVYGYTF. The chain is built from TRBV25-1 and TRBJ1-2, with 8 bases fitting TRBD1. The V segment lost 5 bases and the J segment 4 bases; nucleotides outside the gene matches: 6. Germline V gene sequence: CDR1 MGHDK, CDR2 SYGVNS. This CDR3 is built from 14 residues.

The rearrangement links TRBV7-6 to TRBJ2-3; D is possibly TRBD2 (5 bases). Germline values: CDR1 SGHVS, CDR2 FNYEAQ. Trimming left V 4 bases short and J 1 base short, with 9 bases between. This CDR3 is 14 amino acids long. The CDR3 region has the DNA TGTGCCAGCAGCTCGGACTGGGGCACAGATACGCAGTATTTT. As protein: CASSSDWGTDTQYF.

CDR3 sequence: CAWSVRDSPLTF. CDR3 sequence (DNA): TGTGCCTGGAGTGTAAGGGACAGCCCTCTTACCTTC. The chain joins TRBV30 to TRBJ1-2; 7 bases are a match to TRBD1. CDR3 length equals 12 residues. In germline, CDR1 is GTSNPN, CDR2 SVGIG (reference sequence). J lost 14 bases, V lost 0 bases, and 9 bases had no gene match.

The chain uses TRBV6-2 or TRBV6-3 and TRBJ1-2; D possibly corresponds to TRBD1 (5 bases). This CDR3 has 14 amino acids. Trimming cost V 5 bases and J 4 bases, with 14 bases left between them. The V gene's germline CDR1 is MNHEY and CDR2 SVGEGT. CDR3 loop: CASSMGQPFYGYTF. The CDR3 DNA reads TGTGCCAGCAGTATGGGGCAGCCTTTCTATGGCTACACCTTC.

The J gene is TRBJ2-5, the V gene TRBV29-1, with 8 bases identical to TRBD2. Per germline, CDR1 SQVTM and CDR2 ANQGSEA. The CDR3 length is 12 residues. CDR3 sequence: CSGRRGGETQYF. CDR3 coding DNA: TGCAGTGGACGCCGGGGGGGCGAGACCCAGTACTTC.

This clone appeared once. The J gene is TRBJ1-6, the V gene TRBV30, with 11 nucleotides matching TRBD1. V trimming: 4 bases; J trimming: 8 bases; junction bases outside the gene matches: 7. The germline V gene has CDR1 GTSNPN and CDR2 SVGIG (reference sequence). The CDR3 covers 15 residues. CDR3 DNA: TGTGCCTGGATCTCCGGACAGGGGGCTCATTCACCCCTCCACTTT. It codes for CAWISGQGAHSPLHF.

This clone was seen just once. The rearrangement uses TRBV24-1 and TRBJ1-2; 9 nucleotides line up with TRBD1. V dropped 3 bases and J dropped 6; count of bases not matched to a gene: 7. This CDR3 is 15 amino acids long. Looked up from germline, CDR1 is KGHDR and CDR2 is SFDVKD. CDR3 sequence (DNA): TGTGCCACCAGTGATCCACTGGACAGGGGAAATGGCTACACCTTC. This encodes CATSDPLDRGNGYTF.

J is TRBJ2-4 and V is TRBV4-1; perhaps TRBD1 as D (7 bases). V was clipped by 1 base and J by 1 base, with 17 bases between them. The germline CDR1 and CDR2 sequences are MGHRA and YSYEKL. This CDR3 is built from 18 residues. The CDR3 reads CASSQGFRGERAKNIQYF. The CDR3 DNA follows: TGCGCCAGCAGCCAAGGTTTCAGGGGGGAGCGGGCCAAAAACATTCAGTACTTC.

The chain employs TRBV30 and TRBJ2-7, with D unresolved. From germline, CDR1 is GTSNPN and CDR2 SVGIG (reference sequence). The CDR3 has 12 amino acids. Trimming removed 1 base at V and 4 bases at J, with 8 bases between. The chain's CDR3 is CAWSASAYEQYF. The CDR3 coding sequence is TGTGCCTGGAGTGCTTCAGCGTACGAGCAGTACTTC.

The CDR3 bases are TGTGCCAGCTCACCGAGACAGACGGAGACCCAGTACTTC. Translated, it gives CASSPRQTETQYF. The chain joins TRBV18 to TRBJ2-5; perhaps TRBD1 as D (5 bases). CDR3 length: 13 residues. Germline CDR1 KGHSH, CDR2 LQKENI. Trimming removed 3 bases at V and 5 bases at J, with 10 bases between.

This chain links TRBV6-6 with TRBJ1-3, with 7 bases that match TRBD1. The CDR3 extends over 17 amino acids. Per germline, CDR1 MNHNY and CDR2 SVGAGI (reference sequence). The trim removed 5 bases at V and 0 bases at J, leaving 10 bases unmatched. For the CDR3, the DNA is TGTGCCAGCAGTCGGACAGGTGGAAGGGTCTCTGGAAACACCATATATTTT. This gives the protein CASSRTGGRVSGNTIYF.

CDR3: CASSKATGALRYGYTF. The CDR3 DNA reads TGTGCCAGCAGCAAAGCCACAGGGGCCCTTAGGTATGGCTACACCTTC. The gene calls are TRBV21-1 and TRBJ1-2; TRBD1 is the table's D call, not checked against the DNA. TRBV21-1 is termed a pseudogene. This CDR3 comprises 16 residues.

The CDR3 protein is CAWRSEVYYGYTF. The CDR3 nucleotides are TGTGCCTGGAGGAGCGAGGTTTACTATGGCTACACCTTC. The chain uses TRBV30 and TRBJ1-2; D remains ambiguous. Per germline, CDR1 GTSNPN and CDR2 SVGIG (reference sequence). The CDR3 length is 13 residues. Between the trimmed V and J ends, which lost 3 bases and 3 bases, there was a span of 11 bases.

The chain carries TRBV13 and TRBJ1-4; D uncertain. Germline values: CDR1 PRHDT, CDR2 FYEKMQ (reference sequence). The CDR3 has 15 residues. V gave up 6 bases and J gave up 3 bases, with 14 bases separating them. The CDR3 nucleotides are TGTGCCAGCAGACCTTCCACAAAGTCTAATGAAAAACTGTTTTTT. Protein product: CASRPSTKSNEKLFF.

The CDR3 protein is CASSHPRGPNEKLFF. For the CDR3, the DNA is TGCGCCAGCAGCCACCCCCGGGGTCCTAATGAAAAACTGTTTTTT. The chain uses TRBV4-3 and TRBJ1-4; no clear D gene. V gave up 3 bases and J gave up 3 bases, with 11 bases separating them. Germline CDR1 reads LGHNA; CDR2 reads YSLEER. The CDR3 sequence is 15 residues long.

This clone was recorded a few times. The chain has TRBV19 and TRBJ1-4; possibly TRBD1 for D (5 bases). The CDR3 is 16 residues long. V was trimmed by 6 bases and J by 0 bases, leaving 14 bases between them. CDR1 is LNHDA and CDR2 is SQIVND in the germline V gene (reference sequence). CDR3 residues: CASRRTPFATNEKLFF. In nucleotides, the CDR3 is TGTGCCAGTAGGAGGACACCCTTTGCAACTAATGAAAAACTGTTTTTT.

The chain links TRBV6-5 to TRBJ1-1; D is perhaps TRBD1 (6 bases). The CDR3 contains 14 residues. Germline CDR1 reads MNHEY; CDR2 reads SVGAGI. V lost 5 bases to trimming and J lost 1 base, with 11 bases between them. Here the CDR3 reads CASSLLGQNTEAFF. CDR3 DNA sequence: TGTGCCAGCAGTCTGCTGGGACAGAACACTGAAGCTTTCTTT.

The genes are TRBV11-1 and TRBJ2-3; 10 nucleotides align to TRBD2. Germline lookup yields CDR1 SGHAT and CDR2 FQDESV (reference sequence). This CDR3 is built from 15 residues. The ends lost 1 base at V and 5 bases at J; junction bases unmatched: 3. The CDR3 loop is CASSLGASGGDTQYF. CDR3 sequence (DNA): TGTGCCAGCAGCTTAGGCGCTAGCGGGGGAGATACGCAGTATTTT.

V is TRBV19 and J is TRBJ1-1; no clear D gene. The V gene lost 6 bases and the J gene lost 1 base, with 12 bases spanning the gap. Germline assignment: CDR1 LNHDA and CDR2 SQIVND (reference sequence). This CDR3 contains 14 residues. The CDR3 sequence is CASRSDIRNTEAFF. The CDR3 DNA reads as TGTGCCAGTAGATCCGACATCCGGAACACTGAAGCTTTCTTT.

The chain recombines TRBV3-1 (or the pseudogene TRBV3-2) with TRBJ2-1; the D gene is possibly TRBD2 (7 bases). The V end was cut by 4 bases, the J end by 9 bases, with 19 bases between. Germline V gene data show CDR1 as LGHDT and CDR2 as YNNKEL (reference sequence). The CDR3 has 15 amino acids. CDR3 in DNA: TGTGCCAGCAGCCCCGGAGGGGGGGCTCAGAGTGAGCAGTTCTTC. This sequence encodes CASSPGGGAQSEQFF.

The V call is TRBV12-5, the J call TRBJ2-3, with D perhaps TRBD2 (5 bases). From germline, CDR1 is LGHNT and CDR2 FRNRAP. The V end was cut by 5 bases, the J end by 0 bases, with 15 bases between. The CDR3 sequence is 16 residues long. CDR3 loop: CASGPGIGESTDTQYF. The CDR3 coding sequence is TGTGCTAGTGGTCCTGGAATCGGGGAGAGCACAGATACGCAGTATTTT.

The V gene is TRBV29-1, the J gene TRBJ1-2; the D is unclear. CDR3 length: 12 residues. Per the germline V gene, CDR1 is SQVTM and CDR2 is ANQGSEA. Between the trimmed V and J ends, which lost 2 bases and 4 bases, there was a span of 8 bases. The DNA for the CDR3 is TGCAGCGTTGAACGGTCGGTCTATGGCTACACCTTC. Amino acids: CSVERSVYGYTF.

CDR3 DNA sequence: TGTGCCAGCAGCCAAGGGGTCTGGGGAGGCAATGAGCAGTTCTTC. Amino acids: CASSQGVWGGNEQFF. This sequence joins TRBV5-8 and TRBJ2-1; weak D call: TRBD2 (6 bases). Trimming pared 4 bases from V and 6 bases from J, leaving 17 bases between. Germline CDR1 reads SGHTS; CDR2 reads YDEGEE. The CDR3 is 15 amino acids.

This chain connects TRBV2 to TRBJ1-2; D possibly corresponds to TRBD1 (5 bases). V lost 8 bases to trimming and J lost 2 bases, with 21 bases between them. Germline V gives CDR1 SNHLY, CDR2 FYNNEI. The CDR3 runs to 16 residues. CDR3 in amino acids: CASLPGLGGRNYGYTF. The CDR3 nucleotides are TGTGCCAGCCTACCCGGCCTCGGGGGGAGGAACTATGGCTACACCTTC.

The chain employs TRBV5-5 and TRBJ1-2; 7 nucleotides match TRBD1. The ends lost 1 base at V and 8 bases at J; junction bases unmatched: 11. The CDR3 covers 15 residues. Germline V gene data show CDR1 as SGHKS and CDR2 as YYEKEE (reference sequence). In DNA, the CDR3 is TGTGCCAGCAGCTTGTCTTCAGGGGGGAATGACGGCTACACCTTC. It specifies CASSLSSGGNDGYTF.

The V call is TRBV29-1, the J call TRBJ1-1; 7 nucleotides match TRBD1. The CDR3 contains 13 residues. With 3 bases clipped from V and 11 bases from J, the junction kept 12 bases outside the gene matches. Germline V gene data show CDR1 as SQVTM and CDR2 as ANQGSEA. The CDR3 is CSVEGDREVKAFF. The DNA of the CDR3 is TGCAGCGTTGAGGGAGACAGGGAAGTAAAGGCTTTCTTT.

The chain couples TRBV9 to TRBJ2-3; 8 nucleotides agree with TRBD2. The CDR3 totals 14 residues. V was pared by 0 bases and J by 6 bases, with 3 bases of the junction left unmatched. The germline CDR1 and CDR2 sequences are SGDLS and YYNGEE. The CDR3 is CASSVGGGSDTQYF. CDR3 nucleotide sequence: TGTGCCAGCAGCGTAGGCGGGGGGTCTGATACGCAGTATTTT. Complete variable domain (other parts from reference TRBV9 and TRBJ2-3): DSGVTQTPKHLITATGQRVTLRCSPRSGDLSVYWYQQSLDQGLQFLIQYYNGEERAKGNILERFSAQQFPDLHSELNLSSLELGDSALYFCASSVGGGSDTQYFGPGTRLTVL.